This T cell receptor (beta chain) came from a study of blood T cell repertoires in COVID-19 (TCRdb year 2020). Describing the broader study: Samples covering the acute and convalescent phases of COVID-19 were provided by collaborators in the United States, Italy and Spain. The prospective study material was composed of cDNA or gDNA derived from T cells, B-cell-depleted T cells, or PBMCs. The dataset comprised deeply sampled blood TCRbeta repertoires from subjects exposed to, actively infected with, or recovered from COVID-19. The repertoires were released in a freely available public database meant as a resource for research on the immune response to SARS-CoV-2. Samples came from the ongoing ImmuneRACE study (first 160 participants) plus 1,254 subjects from 6 global collaborators. The sample metadata nearly always contained a de-identified subject ID, COVID-19 status, age in years and sex. Where available, HLA class I and class II types were obtained from metadata supplied by the sample provider rather than from assay-based typing.

In the germline V gene (reference sequence), CDR1 corresponds to SGHNT and CDR2 to YYREEE. The V end gives up 2 bases and the J end 2 bases, leaving 3 bases in the junction not matched to a gene. The cysteine opens and the phenylalanine closes a CDR3 of 15 amino acids. The DNA shown is the 45-base CDR3, in frame from base 1. TCRbeta CDR3 regions were amplified from genomic DNA by means of the immunoSEQ Assay, a bias-controlled multiplex PCR. The authors processed their data as follows. Nucleated cell counts per sample were estimated from amplification of reference gene primers within the assay. To quantify the absolute abundance of each unique TCRbeta CDR3 rearrangement, sequence reads were collapsed and filtered. For each sample, productive Simpson clonality was calculated as the square root of Simpson's diversity index across productive rearrangements. Held by TCRdb, this immuneACCESS table contains in-frame sequences only and omits some clones. Under half of the omission traces to an unresolved V gene where checked; the cause of the rest is unknown. Clonal size and the V and J genes are those of that table, whereas D and trimming came from the DNA. This sample is represented by around 160,000 clones; about 88% of them were singletons. The ten largest clones take up almost 1% of the sample.

A word on this clone: Its antigen target is currently unknown. It has no much larger one-base neighbor in the sample; base qualities were not kept.

What the research found in general, with its limitations: The amount of clinical and demographic metadata varied by source and participant and was provided uncurated.

The collaborating institutions used their own protocols to collect whole blood in K2EDTA tubes. For TCRbeta analysis, collaborator samples were shipped as frozen whole blood, as isolated PBMCs, or as DNA extracted from either sample type. The sample comprised peripheral blood. This clonotype was sampled from a man younger than 35 with acute or convalescent COVID-19. The sequence joins TRBV5-4 to TRBJ2-1, with 8 bases aligning to TRBD1. At the DNA level, the sequence is TGTGCCAGCAGCTTACAGGGACAGGCCTACAATGAGCAGTTCTTC. It encodes CASSLQGQAYNEQFF.